Detailed here is one T cell receptor (beta chain). What it binds is not known. The data were taken from a study of T cell responses to AZD1222 COVID-19 vaccine. Findings and caveats of the study: Donors were mostly white British, more females; clonal diversity possibly underestimated. Spike was spanned by vaccine-associated CD4 TCRs, with dominance at 160-218 and 743-854. The reported proportion of spike-specific TCRs targeting unmutated variant regions was nearly half. Spike-specific TCR breadth and depth grew following two AZD1222 doses.

V was clipped by 1 base and J by 0 bases, with 13 bases between them. CDR1 is SGHVS, CDR2 FNYEAQ, per germline. This CDR3 has 17 residues. This table comes from immunoSEQ multiplex PCR, and its TCRdb copy is limited to in-frame clones, with some not included. Altogether 100,000 to 120,000 clones are present, under 95% being singletons, with the ten largest covering over 6.5%. The sample in question was peripheral blood, obtained on day 0 of AZD1222 vaccination. The chain joins TRBV7-6 to TRBJ2-1; D remains unclear. This TCR was sampled from an adult in good health. CDR3 region: CASSLEQSLSSYNEQFF. DNA of the CDR3: TGTGCCAGCAGCTTAGAACAGAGCCTAAGCTCCTACAATGAGCAGTTCTTC.